This T cell receptor (beta chain) originates from a study of response to subunit inactivated influenza vaccine. Notes on the study in general: The authors suggested that few new T cells are recruited per seasonal influenza vaccination.

MiXCR, applied by TCRdb to the RT-PCR reads, yields one record per CDR3 protein. The sample contains hundreds of thousands of distinct CDR3 sequences, around 8% of which appear only once. V lost 7 bases, J lost 7 bases, and 14 bases lay in between. Looked up from germline, CDR1 is SQVTM and CDR2 is ANQGSEA. This CDR3 spans 12 amino acids. This clonotype has a count of ten or more. Antigen: not known. The TCR originated in a man aged 50 to 75 who received an inactivated influenza vaccine. The material sequenced was PBMCs from blood, taken about 23 months after vaccination. The chain joins TRBV29-1 to TRBJ2-1; tentatively, D is TRBD2 (5 bases). For the CDR3, the DNA is TGCAGCGGTCGGGCCCCGGGGAATGAGCAGTTCTTC. This encodes CSGRAPGNEQFF.